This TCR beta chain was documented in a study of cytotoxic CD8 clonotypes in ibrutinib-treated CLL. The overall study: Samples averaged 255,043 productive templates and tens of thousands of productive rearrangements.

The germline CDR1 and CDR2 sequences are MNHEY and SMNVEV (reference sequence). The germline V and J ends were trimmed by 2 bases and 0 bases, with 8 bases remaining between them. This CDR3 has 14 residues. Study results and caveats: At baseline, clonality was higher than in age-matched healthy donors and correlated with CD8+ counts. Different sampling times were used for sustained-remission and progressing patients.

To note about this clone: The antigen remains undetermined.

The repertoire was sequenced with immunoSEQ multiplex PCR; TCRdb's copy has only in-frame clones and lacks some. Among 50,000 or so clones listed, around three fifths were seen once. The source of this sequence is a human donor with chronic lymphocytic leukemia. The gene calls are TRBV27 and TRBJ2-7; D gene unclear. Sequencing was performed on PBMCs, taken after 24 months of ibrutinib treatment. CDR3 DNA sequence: TGTGCCAGCAGTTTACGGCCCGACTCCTACGAGCAGTACTTC. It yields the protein CASSLRPDSYEQYF.